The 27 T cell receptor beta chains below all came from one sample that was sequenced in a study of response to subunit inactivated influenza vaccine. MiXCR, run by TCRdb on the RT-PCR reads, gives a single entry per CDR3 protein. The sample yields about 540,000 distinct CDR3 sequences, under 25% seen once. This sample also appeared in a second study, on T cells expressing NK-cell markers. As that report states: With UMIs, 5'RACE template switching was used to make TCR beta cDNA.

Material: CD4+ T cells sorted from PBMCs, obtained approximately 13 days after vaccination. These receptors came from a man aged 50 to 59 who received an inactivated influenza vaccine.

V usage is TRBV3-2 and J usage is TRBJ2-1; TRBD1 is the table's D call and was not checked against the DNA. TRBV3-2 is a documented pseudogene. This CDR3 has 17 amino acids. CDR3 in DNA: TGTGCCAGCAGCCAGAACGCGAGGGGGGCAGCACACAATGAGCAGTTCTTC. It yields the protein CASSQNARGAAHNEQFF.

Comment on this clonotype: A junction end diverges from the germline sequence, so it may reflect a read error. This CDR3 reads CASRLGQPNEQFF. The CDR3 DNA reads as TGCGCCAGCAGGTTGGGGCAGCCCAATGAGCAGTTCTTC. V and J are TRBV5-1 and TRBJ2-1, with a weak D call TRBD1 (5 bases). Germline V gene sequence: CDR1 SGHRS, CDR2 YFSETQ. The CDR3 runs 13 residues. Looking up the rest from reference TRBV5-1 and TRBJ2-1 gives the full variable domain: KAGVTQTPRYLIKTRGQQVTLSCSPISGHRSVSWYQQTPGQGLQFLFEYFSETQRNKGNFPGRFSGRQFSNSRSEMNVSTLELGDSALYLCASRLGQPNEQFFGPGTRLTVL.

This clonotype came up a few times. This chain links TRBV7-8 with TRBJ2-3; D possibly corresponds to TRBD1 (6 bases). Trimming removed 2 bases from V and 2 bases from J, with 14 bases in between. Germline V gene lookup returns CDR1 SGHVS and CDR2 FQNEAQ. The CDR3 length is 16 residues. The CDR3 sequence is CASSLRVRGDTDTQYF. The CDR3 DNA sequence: TGTGCCAGCAGCTTAAGAGTCAGGGGCGACACAGATACGCAGTATTTT.

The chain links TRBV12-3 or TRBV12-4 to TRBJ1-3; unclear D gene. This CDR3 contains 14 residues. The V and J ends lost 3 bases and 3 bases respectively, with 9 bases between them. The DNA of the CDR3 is TGTGCCAGCAGTTTTACCGGCGGTGGAAACACCATATATTTT. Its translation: CASSFTGGGNTIYF.

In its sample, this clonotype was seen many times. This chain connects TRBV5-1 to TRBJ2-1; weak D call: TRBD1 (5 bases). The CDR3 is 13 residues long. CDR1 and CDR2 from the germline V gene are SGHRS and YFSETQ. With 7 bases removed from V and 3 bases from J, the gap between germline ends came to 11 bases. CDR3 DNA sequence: TGCGCCAGCGGCAGGGTGGACTACAATGAGCAGTTCTTC. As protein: CASGRVDYNEQFF.

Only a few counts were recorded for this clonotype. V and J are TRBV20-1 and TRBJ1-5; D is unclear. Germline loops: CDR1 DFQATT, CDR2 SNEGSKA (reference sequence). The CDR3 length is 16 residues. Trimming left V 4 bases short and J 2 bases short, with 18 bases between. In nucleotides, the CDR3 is TGCAGTGCTACGGCCCCCGGGGTCTTGGGCAATCAGCCCCAGCATTTT. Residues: CSATAPGVLGNQPQHF.

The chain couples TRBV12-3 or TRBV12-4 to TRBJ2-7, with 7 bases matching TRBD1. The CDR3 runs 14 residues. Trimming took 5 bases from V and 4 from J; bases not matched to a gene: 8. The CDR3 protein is CASSRTGTQYEQYF. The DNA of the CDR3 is TGTGCCAGCAGTAGGACAGGTACTCAATACGAGCAGTACTTC.

The CDR3 nucleotides are TGCAGTGCTAGAGATGTTACCGGGGGACCCCAAGAGACCCAGTACTTC. As protein: CSARDVTGGPQETQYF. The V gene is TRBV20-1, the J gene TRBJ2-5; a possible D gene is TRBD2 (6 bases). The CDR3 runs 16 residues. The germline gives CDR1 DFQATT, CDR2 SNEGSKA (reference sequence). With 0 bases removed from V and 1 base from J, the gap between germline ends came to 15 bases.

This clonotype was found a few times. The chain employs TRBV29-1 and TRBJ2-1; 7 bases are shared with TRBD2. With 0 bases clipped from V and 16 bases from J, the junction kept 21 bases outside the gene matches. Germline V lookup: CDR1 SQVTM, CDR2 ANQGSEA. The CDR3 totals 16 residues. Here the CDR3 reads CSVEDRGGSIINWGFF. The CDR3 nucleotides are TGCAGCGTTGAAGACCGCGGCGGGAGTATTATTAATTGGGGCTTCTTC.

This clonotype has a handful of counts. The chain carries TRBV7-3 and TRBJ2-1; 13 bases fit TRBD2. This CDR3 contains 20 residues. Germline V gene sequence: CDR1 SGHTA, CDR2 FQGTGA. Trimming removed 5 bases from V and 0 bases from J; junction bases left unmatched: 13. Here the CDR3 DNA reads TGTGCCAGCAGCCGGGGGCCGGGACTAGCGGGATCTAGCTCCTACAATGAGCAGTTCTTC. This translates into CASSRGPGLAGSSSYNEQFF.

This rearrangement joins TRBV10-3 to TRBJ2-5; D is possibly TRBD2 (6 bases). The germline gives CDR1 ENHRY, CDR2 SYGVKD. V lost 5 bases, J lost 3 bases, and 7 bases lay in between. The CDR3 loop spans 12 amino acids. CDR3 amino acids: CAISPGEETQYF. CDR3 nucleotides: TGTGCCATCAGTCCGGGGGAAGAGACCCAGTACTTC.

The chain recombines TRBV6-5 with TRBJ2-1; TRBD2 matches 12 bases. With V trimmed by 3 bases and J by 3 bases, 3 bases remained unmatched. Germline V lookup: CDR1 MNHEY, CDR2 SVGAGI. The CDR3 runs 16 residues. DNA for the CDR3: TGTGCCAGCAGTTATACTAGCGGGGGGATCTACAATGAGCAGTTCTTC. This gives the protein CASSYTSGGIYNEQFF.

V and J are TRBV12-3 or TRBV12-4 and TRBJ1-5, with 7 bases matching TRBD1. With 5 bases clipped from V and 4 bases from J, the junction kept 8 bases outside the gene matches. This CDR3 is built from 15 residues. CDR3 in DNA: TGTGCCAGCAGTGTACAGGGGCTGGGAAATCAGCCCCAGCATTTT. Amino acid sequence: CASSVQGLGNQPQHF.

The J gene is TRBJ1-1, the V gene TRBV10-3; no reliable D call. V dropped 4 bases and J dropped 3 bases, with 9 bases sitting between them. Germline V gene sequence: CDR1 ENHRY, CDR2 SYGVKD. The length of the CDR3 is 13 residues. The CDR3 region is CAISGGSDTEAFF. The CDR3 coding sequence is TGTGCCATCAGTGGGGGATCGGACACTGAAGCTTTCTTT.

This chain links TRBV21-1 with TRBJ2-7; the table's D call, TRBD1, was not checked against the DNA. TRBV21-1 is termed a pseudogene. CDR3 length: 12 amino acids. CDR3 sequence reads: CASSGGRYEQYF. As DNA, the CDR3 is TGTGCCAGCAGTGGGGGCCGCTACGAGCAGTACTTC.

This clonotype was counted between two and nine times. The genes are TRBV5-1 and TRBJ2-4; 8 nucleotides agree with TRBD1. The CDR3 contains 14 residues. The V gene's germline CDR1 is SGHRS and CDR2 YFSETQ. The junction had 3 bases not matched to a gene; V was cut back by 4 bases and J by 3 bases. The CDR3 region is CASSLTGGKNIQYF. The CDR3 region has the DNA TGCGCCAGCAGCCTTACAGGGGGCAAAAACATTCAGTACTTC. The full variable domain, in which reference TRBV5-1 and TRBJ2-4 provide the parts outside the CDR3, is KAGVTQTPRYLIKTRGQQVTLSCSPISGHRSVSWYQQTPGQGLQFLFEYFSETQRNKGNFPGRFSGRQFSNSRSEMNVSTLELGDSALYLCASSLTGGKNIQYFGAGTRLSVL.

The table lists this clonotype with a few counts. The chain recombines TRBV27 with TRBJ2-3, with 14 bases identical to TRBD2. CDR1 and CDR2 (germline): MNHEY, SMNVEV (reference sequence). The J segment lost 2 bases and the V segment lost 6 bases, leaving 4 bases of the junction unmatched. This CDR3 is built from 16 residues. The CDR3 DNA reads TGTGCCAGCAGGCTGACTAGCGGGAGGGCCACAGATACGCAGTATTTT. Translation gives CASRLTSGRATDTQYF.

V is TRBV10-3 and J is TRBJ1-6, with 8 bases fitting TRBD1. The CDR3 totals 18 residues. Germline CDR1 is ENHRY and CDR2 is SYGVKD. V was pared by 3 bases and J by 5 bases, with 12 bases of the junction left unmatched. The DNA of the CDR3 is TGTGCCATCAGTGAAGGGAGGGACAGGAAAGCGAATAATTCACCCCTCCACTTT. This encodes CAISEGRDRKANNSPLHF.

The CDR3 region is CASSWGVAGAYEQYF. CDR3 DNA sequence: TGTGCCAGCAGCTGGGGGGTAGCGGGGGCCTACGAGCAGTACTTC. The chain has TRBV7-2 and TRBJ2-7, with 9 bases that match TRBD2. This CDR3 has 15 residues. Unmatched junction bases numbered 6, after V lost 4 bases and J lost 2 bases. Germline V lookup: CDR1 SGHTA, CDR2 FQGNSA. Looking up the rest from reference TRBV7-2 and TRBJ2-7 gives the full variable domain: GAGVSQSPSNKVTEKGKDVELRCDPISGHTALYWYRQSLGQGLEFLIYFQGNSAPDKSGLPSDRFSAERTGGSVSTLTIQRTQQEDSAVYLCASSWGVAGAYEQYFGPGTRLTVT.

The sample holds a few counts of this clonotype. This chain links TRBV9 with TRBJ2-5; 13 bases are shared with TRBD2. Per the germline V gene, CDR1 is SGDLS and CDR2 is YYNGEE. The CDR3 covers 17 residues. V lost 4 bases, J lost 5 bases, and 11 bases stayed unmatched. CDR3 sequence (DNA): TGTGCCAGCAGCAGGGGACTAGCGGGACCCGAGGGGGAGACCCAGTACTTC. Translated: CASSRGLAGPEGETQYF.

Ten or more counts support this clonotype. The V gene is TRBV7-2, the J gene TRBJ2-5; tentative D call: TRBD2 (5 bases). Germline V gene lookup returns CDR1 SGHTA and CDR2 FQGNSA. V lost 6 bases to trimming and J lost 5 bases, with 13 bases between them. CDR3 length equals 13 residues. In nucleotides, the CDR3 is TGTGCCAGCAGAACACCACCGGGGGAGACCCAGTACTTC. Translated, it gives CASRTPPGETQYF.

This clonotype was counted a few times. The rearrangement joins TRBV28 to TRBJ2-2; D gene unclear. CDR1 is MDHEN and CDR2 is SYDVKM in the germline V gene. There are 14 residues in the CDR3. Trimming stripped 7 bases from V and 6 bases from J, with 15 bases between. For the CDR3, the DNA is TGTGCCAGCACCTCCTCTATGAGTCCCGGGGAGCTGTTTTTT. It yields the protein CASTSSMSPGELFF.

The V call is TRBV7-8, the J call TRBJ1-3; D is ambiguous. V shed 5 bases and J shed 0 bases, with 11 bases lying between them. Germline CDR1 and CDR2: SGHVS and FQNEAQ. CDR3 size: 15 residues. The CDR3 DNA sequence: TGTGCCAGCAGCAATAGCCAGCTCTCTGGAAACACCATATATTTT. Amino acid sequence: CASSNSQLSGNTIYF.

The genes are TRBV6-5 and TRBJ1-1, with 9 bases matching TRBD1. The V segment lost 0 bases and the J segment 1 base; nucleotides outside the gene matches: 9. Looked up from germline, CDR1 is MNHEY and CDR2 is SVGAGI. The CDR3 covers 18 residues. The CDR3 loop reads CASSYSWRTGATNTEAFF. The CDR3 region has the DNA TGTGCCAGCAGTTACTCTTGGCGGACAGGGGCGACGAACACTGAAGCTTTCTTT.

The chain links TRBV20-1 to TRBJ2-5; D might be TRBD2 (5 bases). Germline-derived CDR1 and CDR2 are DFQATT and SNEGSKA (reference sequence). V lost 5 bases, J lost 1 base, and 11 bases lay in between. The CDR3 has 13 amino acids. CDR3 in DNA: TGCAGTGCTCGGACTGGTCCCCAAGAGACCCAGTACTTC. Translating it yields CSARTGPQETQYF.

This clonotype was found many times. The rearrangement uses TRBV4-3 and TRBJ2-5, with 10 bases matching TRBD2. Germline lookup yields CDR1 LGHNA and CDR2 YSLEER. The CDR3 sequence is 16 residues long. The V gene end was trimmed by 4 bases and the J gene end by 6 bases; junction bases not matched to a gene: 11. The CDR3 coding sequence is TGCGCCAGCAGCCCCCTATGGCCTAGCGGGGGTCAGACCCAGTACTTC. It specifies CASSPLWPSGGQTQYF.

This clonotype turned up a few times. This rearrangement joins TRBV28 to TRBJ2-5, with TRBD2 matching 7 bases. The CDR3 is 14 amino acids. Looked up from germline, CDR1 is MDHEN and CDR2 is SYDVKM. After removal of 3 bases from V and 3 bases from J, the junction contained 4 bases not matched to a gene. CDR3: CASSLSGTKETQYF. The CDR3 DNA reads TGTGCCAGCAGTTTGAGCGGGACTAAAGAGACCCAGTACTTC.